This record concerns one TCR beta chain sequence. The target antigen is unknown. The investigators split CD4+ cells into a CD45RA+ naive subset and a CD45RA-negative memory subset. These data originate in a study of shared clonotypes between healthy human individuals. About the research overall: Those who served as donors were two women and three men between the ages of 18 and 49.

The study's findings and limits: Across subsets, estimated richness was generally greater for naive than for memory populations.

The V segment lost 5 bases and the J segment 8 bases; nucleotides outside the gene matches: 7. Germline loops: CDR1 MNHEY, CDR2 SMNVEV (reference sequence). CDR3 length: 14 residues. The repertoire was sequenced with immunoSEQ multiplex PCR; TCRdb's copy has only in-frame clones and lacks some. The sample holds about 730,000 clones, approximately 77% seen once. This sequence joins TRBV27 and TRBJ1-4; 8 bases are shared with TRBD1. This TCR came from a woman aged 25 to 45 in good health. The material sequenced was memory CD4+ T cells sorted from blood. Subset denoted: CD45RA-negative fraction. CDR3 in DNA: TGTGCCAGCAGTCGCGGACAGGGAGGCGAAAAACTGTTTTTT. Amino acids: CASSRGQGGEKLFF.